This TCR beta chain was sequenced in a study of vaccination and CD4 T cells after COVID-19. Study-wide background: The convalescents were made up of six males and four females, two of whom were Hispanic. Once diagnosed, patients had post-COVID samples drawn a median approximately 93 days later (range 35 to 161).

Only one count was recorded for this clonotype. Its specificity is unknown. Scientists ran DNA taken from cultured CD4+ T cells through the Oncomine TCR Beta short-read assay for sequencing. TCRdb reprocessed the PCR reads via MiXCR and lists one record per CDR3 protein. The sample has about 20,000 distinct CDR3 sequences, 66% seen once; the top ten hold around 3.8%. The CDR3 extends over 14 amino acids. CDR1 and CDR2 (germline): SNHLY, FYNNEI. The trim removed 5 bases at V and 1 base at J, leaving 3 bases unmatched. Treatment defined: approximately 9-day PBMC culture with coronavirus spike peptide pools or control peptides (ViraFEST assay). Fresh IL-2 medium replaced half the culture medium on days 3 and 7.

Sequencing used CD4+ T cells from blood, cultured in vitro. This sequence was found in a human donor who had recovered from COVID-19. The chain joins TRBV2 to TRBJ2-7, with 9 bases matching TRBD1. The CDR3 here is CASSPGQGSYEQYF. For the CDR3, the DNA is TGTGCCAGCAGTCCGGGACAGGGATCCTACGAGCAGTACTTC.